This T cell receptor (beta chain) was sequenced for a study of tumor-infiltrating lymphocytes in localized non-small cell lung cancer. On the study more broadly: Some samples were collected after neoadjuvant chemotherapy; smokers, never-smokers and several histologies were included.

Libraries were prepared by immunoSEQ multiplex PCR; TCRdb keeps only in-frame clonotypes and omits some of them. The table has about 9,300 clones, around 77% seen once; the top ten hold roughly a sixth. V was clipped by 9 bases and J by 4 bases, with 15 bases between them. CDR1 is SNHLY and CDR2 is FYNNEI in the germline V gene. This CDR3 contains 13 residues. The count of this clone is one. Its specificity is unknown. Study-level findings and limits: T-cell fraction did not differ between immunotypes IM1 and IM2. Only some patients had TCR sequencing, depending on available tissue. Different pieces of the same tissue were used for each assay.

This clonotype was obtained from a human donor with non-small cell lung cancer. Specimen: uninvolved lung tissue not adjacent to the tumor. The chain joins TRBV2 to TRBJ1-1; a possible D gene is TRBD1 (5 bases). CDR3 amino acids: CARSRVRGTEAFF. CDR3 bases: TGTGCCAGATCCAGGGTAAGAGGCACTGAAGCTTTCTTT.